Each of the 27 T cell receptor beta chains below was sequenced from the same sample in a study of response to subunit inactivated influenza vaccine. MiXCR, run by TCRdb on the RT-PCR reads, gives a single entry per CDR3 protein. Of 800,000 or so distinct CDR3 sequences in the sample, 21% are singletons; the top ten hold 10% to 13%. The sample in question was PBMCs from blood, obtained about 5 days after vaccination. These receptors all stem from a man aged 50 or older who received an inactivated influenza vaccine.

The table lists this clonotype with a few counts. This chain joins TRBV15 and TRBJ2-1; 7 bases are shared with TRBD2. The germline CDR1 and CDR2 sequences are LNHNV and YYDKDF (reference sequence). With 3 bases clipped from V and 7 bases from J, the junction kept 9 bases outside the gene matches. This CDR3 has 15 residues. Here the CDR3 reads CATSRGVGRGNEQFF. In DNA form, the CDR3 reads TGTGCCACCAGCAGGGGAGTTGGGCGGGGGAATGAGCAGTTCTTC.

The chain carries TRBV4-3 and TRBJ2-6; 9 bases fit TRBD2. The germline gives CDR1 LGHNA, CDR2 YSLEER. J gave up 0 bases and V 0 bases, and 6 bases lay outside the gene matches. This CDR3 is 19 amino acids long. The CDR3 loop is CASSQDLAGLISGANVLTF. The CDR3 DNA reads TGCGCCAGCAGCCAAGATCTAGCGGGGCTCATCTCTGGGGCCAACGTCCTGACTTTC.

This rearrangement joins TRBV15 to TRBJ1-6, with TRBD1 as a possible D gene (5 bases). The germline CDR1 and CDR2 sequences are LNHNV and YYDKDF (reference sequence). V was trimmed by 0 bases and J by 7 bases, leaving 10 bases between them. The CDR3 covers 15 residues. The CDR3 coding sequence is TGTGCCACCAGCAGAGATAAACAGGAAAATTCACCCCTCCACTTT. Amino acids: CATSRDKQENSPLHF.

The J gene is TRBJ2-5, the V gene TRBV20-1; D remains unclear. Trimming removed 0 bases at V and 1 base at J, with 12 bases between. CDR1 is DFQATT, CDR2 SNEGSKA, per germline (reference sequence). This CDR3 comprises 15 residues. The CDR3 DNA reads as TGCAGTGCTAGAGATCAGGCCCTGATCCAAGAGACCCAGTACTTC. The encoded protein is CSARDQALIQETQYF.

The chain carries TRBV5-1 and TRBJ1-2, with D hard to call. Germline V gene sequence: CDR1 SGHRS, CDR2 YFSETQ. CDR3 size: 15 residues. Trimming left V 4 bases short and J 0 bases short, with 13 bases between. The CDR3: CASSVGHATNYGYTF. As DNA, the CDR3 is TGCGCCAGCAGCGTGGGCCACGCCACTAACTATGGCTACACCTTC.

This clonotype was detected only a few times. The chain has TRBV7-2 and TRBJ2-1, with 9 bases aligning to TRBD2. CDR1 is SGHTA and CDR2 is FQGNSA in the germline V gene. CDR3 length: 15 amino acids. V dropped 2 bases and J dropped 7; count of bases not matched to a gene: 6. The CDR3 here is CASSLSLAGWNEQFF. The CDR3 DNA reads TGTGCCAGCAGCTTAAGCCTAGCGGGATGGAATGAGCAGTTCTTC. Looking up the rest from reference TRBV7-2 and TRBJ2-1 gives the full variable domain: GAGVSQSPSNKVTEKGKDVELRCDPISGHTALYWYRQSLGQGLEFLIYFQGNSAPDKSGLPSDRFSAERTGGSVSTLTIQRTQQEDSAVYLCASSLSLAGWNEQFFGPGTRLTVL.

This clonotype showed up many times. The genes are TRBV30 and TRBJ2-1; D possibly uses TRBD1 or TRBD2 (6 bases each). This CDR3 spans 12 amino acids. The germline CDR1 and CDR2 sequences are GTSNPN and SVGIG (reference sequence). Trimming took 4 bases from V and 9 from J, leaving 13 bases between them. Written as DNA, the CDR3 is TGTGCCTGGAATCTGGGGGGCGGTGAGCAGTTCTTC. Protein: CAWNLGGGEQFF.

The chain couples TRBV7-9 to TRBJ2-7; D gene ambiguous. The V gene's germline CDR1 is SEHNR and CDR2 FQNEAQ (reference sequence). The CDR3 spans 15 residues. V lost 1 base to trimming and J lost 6 bases, with 16 bases between them. CDR3 residues: CASSLGYSLSVEQYF. The CDR3 bases are TGTGCCAGCAGCTTAGGGTACAGTTTAAGTGTCGAGCAGTACTTC.

This clonotype came up a few times. J is TRBJ2-5 and V is TRBV27; TRBD1 aligns across 7 bases. CDR1 is MNHEY and CDR2 is SMNVEV in the germline V gene (reference sequence). The CDR3 spans 13 residues. With V trimmed by 6 bases and J by 5 bases, 6 bases remained unmatched. DNA of the CDR3: TGTGCCAGCAGACTACAGGGGACGGAGACCCAGTACTTC. Protein: CASRLQGTETQYF.

This chain connects TRBV20-1 to TRBJ2-4; 12 bases align to TRBD2. The junction had 6 bases not matched to a gene; V was cut back by 7 bases and J by 2 bases. The V gene's germline CDR1 is DFQATT and CDR2 SNEGSKA (reference sequence). This CDR3 contains 15 residues. For the CDR3, the DNA is TGCAGTGTCACCGGGACTAGCGGGCCCAAAAACATTCAGTACTTC. Translated, it gives CSVTGTSGPKNIQYF.

The chain's CDR3 is CASSLPQGRGAPLHF. Here the CDR3 DNA reads TGTGCCAGCAGTTTACCACAGGGGAGAGGGGCACCCCTCCACTTT. This chain uses TRBV28 with TRBJ1-6; 7 positions match TRBD1. Losses at the gene ends were 2 bases for V and 11 bases for J; bases not matched to a gene: 9. The CDR3 length is 15 residues. Germline values: CDR1 MDHEN, CDR2 SYDVKM.

This clonotype was seen many times. The rearrangement links TRBV4-1 to TRBJ2-1; D unresolved. Germline V gene sequence: CDR1 MGHRA, CDR2 YSYEKL. Trimming took 1 base from V and 5 from J, leaving 6 bases between them. The CDR3 has 13 amino acids. Written as DNA, the CDR3 is TGCGCCAGCAGCCAAGGGTCGGACAATGAGCAGTTCTTC. This translates into CASSQGSDNEQFF.

This clonotype was picked up a small number of times. The J gene is TRBJ2-2, the V gene TRBV30; D possibly corresponds to TRBD2 (5 bases). CDR3 length equals 13 residues. Germline CDR1 reads GTSNPN; CDR2 reads SVGIG (reference sequence). As DNA, the CDR3 is TGTGCGCGGGCAGGCTCGAGTACCGGGGAGCTGTTTTTT. The encoded protein is CARAGSSTGELFF.

This clonotype was detected ten times or more. The chain recombines TRBV2 with TRBJ2-1; no firm D call. Germline values: CDR1 SNHLY, CDR2 FYNNEI. V was cut by 5 bases and J by 0 bases, with 11 bases left in between. This CDR3 contains 15 residues. The CDR3 is CASSWTSSSYNEQFF. DNA of the CDR3: TGTGCCAGCAGTTGGACCAGCTCCTCCTACAATGAGCAGTTCTTC.

There are a few counts of this clonotype. The V and J genes are TRBV12-3 or TRBV12-4 and TRBJ1-2, with D possibly matching TRBD1 (5 bases). The CDR3 extends over 11 amino acids. Deletions cut 2 bases from V and 8 bases from J, with 6 bases between. CDR3 protein: CASSLRGGYTF. CDR3 in DNA: TGTGCCAGCAGTTTAAGGGGAGGCTACACCTTC.

This clonotype has a handful of counts. The V call is TRBV4-3, the J call TRBJ2-1; 13 nucleotides agree with TRBD2. Per germline, CDR1 LGHNA and CDR2 YSLEER. CDR3 size: 17 residues. The V segment lost 2 bases and the J segment 5 bases; nucleotides outside the gene matches: 6. The DNA for the CDR3 is TGCGCCAGCAGCCAATGGTTCGGGACTAGCGGGAACAATGAGCAGTTCTTC. Its protein is CASSQWFGTSGNNEQFF.

This clonotype turned up a few times. This chain links TRBV25-1 with TRBJ1-2, with 9 nucleotides matching TRBD1. The ends lost 2 bases at V and 6 bases at J; junction bases unmatched: 7. The CDR3 length is 15 residues. Per the germline V gene, CDR1 is MGHDK and CDR2 is SYGVNS. CDR3 sequence: CASSEGTGRVNGYTF. CDR3 nucleotide sequence: TGTGCCAGCAGTGAAGGGACAGGGCGGGTGAATGGCTACACCTTC.

V gene TRBV20-1 combines with J gene TRBJ2-1; 10 bases match TRBD2. CDR3 size: 15 residues. J was trimmed by 6 bases and V by 3 bases; bases with no gene match: 8. CDR1 DFQATT and CDR2 SNEGSKA come from the germline V gene (reference sequence). CDR3 protein: CSASPRSGGSNEQFF. Written as DNA, the CDR3 is TGCAGTGCTAGTCCCCGTAGCGGGGGGAGCAATGAGCAGTTCTTC.

This clonotype was detected a few times. V is TRBV20-1 and J is TRBJ1-2, with TRBD1 matching over 7 bases. CDR3 length equals 12 residues. Per germline, CDR1 DFQATT and CDR2 SNEGSKA (reference sequence). The V and J ends lost 6 bases and 4 bases, in that order; junction bases with no gene match: 5. This CDR3 is CSAAGQIYGYTF. CDR3 DNA sequence: TGCAGTGCGGCGGGACAGATCTATGGCTACACCTTC.

This clonotype came up a few times. For the CDR3, the DNA is TGTGCCAGCAGTTTAGGGGCAGCTCGCTATGGCTACACCTTC. Its protein is CASSLGAARYGYTF. The rearrangement uses TRBV12-3 or TRBV12-4 and TRBJ1-2; D gene unclear. The V gene lost 1 base and the J gene lost 4 bases, with 10 bases spanning the gap. The CDR3 sequence is 14 residues long.

This clonotype was counted only a few times. This chain links TRBV28 with TRBJ2-7, with no clear D. Germline CDR1 is MDHEN and CDR2 is SYDVKM. The CDR3 length is 18 residues. The V gene lost 1 base and the J gene lost 2 bases, with 21 bases spanning the gap. CDR3 sequence (DNA): TGTGCCAGCAGTTTATTAATGGGAAGGAGCCGGAACCCCTACGAGCAGTACTTC. Translating it yields CASSLLMGRSRNPYEQYF.

The chain carries TRBV5-1 and TRBJ2-2; D remains unclear. Germline V CDR1 and CDR2: SGHRS, YFSETQ. This CDR3 is built from 15 residues. Trimming pared 5 bases from V and 0 bases from J, leaving 11 bases between. Written as DNA, the CDR3 is TGCGCCAGCAGTCCGACGGGCTCGAACACCGGGGAGCTGTTTTTT. It specifies CASSPTGSNTGELFF. The full variable domain, its missing parts supplied by reference TRBV5-1 and TRBJ2-2, is KAGVTQTPRYLIKTRGQQVTLSCSPISGHRSVSWYQQTPGQGLQFLFEYFSETQRNKGNFPGRFSGRQFSNSRSEMNVSTLELGDSALYLCASSPTGSNTGELFFGEGSRLTVL.

The rearrangement uses TRBV6-5 and TRBJ2-1, with D maybe TRBD2 (5 bases). Germline V lookup: CDR1 MNHEY, CDR2 SVGAGI. V dropped 2 bases and J dropped 0 bases, with 23 bases sitting between them. The CDR3 sequence is 20 residues long. Written as DNA, the CDR3 is TGTGCCAGCAGTTACCTCGGACTCGCATCAATCGCATCCTCCTACAATGAGCAGTTCTTC. As protein: CASSYLGLASIASSYNEQFF.

The rearrangement uses TRBV9 and TRBJ2-3; 12 nucleotides align to TRBD2. The length of the CDR3 is 15 residues. Trimming took 4 bases from V and 6 from J; bases not matched to a gene: 6. Germline-derived CDR1 and CDR2 are SGDLS and YYNGEE. The CDR3 reads CASSIASGGADTQYF. The CDR3 DNA sequence: TGTGCCAGCAGCATAGCTAGCGGGGGGGCGGATACGCAGTATTTT. The full variable domain, with the rest looked up from reference TRBV9 and TRBJ2-3, is DSGVTQTPKHLITATGQRVTLRCSPRSGDLSVYWYQQSLDQGLQFLIQYYNGEERAKGNILERFSAQQFPDLHSELNLSSLELGDSALYFCASSIASGGADTQYFGPGTRLTVL.

The table lists this clonotype with many counts. The chain has TRBV7-8 and TRBJ2-3, with 8 bases fitting TRBD2. Losses at the gene ends were 3 bases for V and 1 base for J; bases not matched to a gene: 3. From germline, CDR1 is SGHVS and CDR2 FQNEAQ. The CDR3 sequence is 15 residues long. CDR3 bases: TGTGCCAGCAGCTTGGGACTAGGGGGCACAGATACGCAGTATTTT. It encodes CASSLGLGGTDTQYF.

This clonotype was recorded at least ten times. V usage is TRBV5-1 and J usage is TRBJ2-7; D unclear. The CDR3 covers 14 residues. Trimming pared 0 bases from V and 0 bases from J, leaving 7 bases between. Looked up from germline, CDR1 is SGHRS and CDR2 is YFSETQ. CDR3 loop: CASSLESASYEQYF. The DNA for the CDR3 is TGCGCCAGCAGCTTGGAGTCAGCCTCCTACGAGCAGTACTTC.

This clonotype showed up just a few times. The J gene is TRBJ2-7, the V gene TRBV6-1; 7 bases align to TRBD1. CDR3 length: 17 amino acids. The V and J ends lost 6 bases and 2 bases, in that order; junction bases with no gene match: 16. Germline assignment: CDR1 MNHNS and CDR2 SASEGT. The CDR3 sequence: CASSGPGRGQTTYEQYF. The CDR3 region has the DNA TGTGCCAGCAGCGGGCCTGGCCGGGGACAGACAACCTACGAGCAGTACTTC.